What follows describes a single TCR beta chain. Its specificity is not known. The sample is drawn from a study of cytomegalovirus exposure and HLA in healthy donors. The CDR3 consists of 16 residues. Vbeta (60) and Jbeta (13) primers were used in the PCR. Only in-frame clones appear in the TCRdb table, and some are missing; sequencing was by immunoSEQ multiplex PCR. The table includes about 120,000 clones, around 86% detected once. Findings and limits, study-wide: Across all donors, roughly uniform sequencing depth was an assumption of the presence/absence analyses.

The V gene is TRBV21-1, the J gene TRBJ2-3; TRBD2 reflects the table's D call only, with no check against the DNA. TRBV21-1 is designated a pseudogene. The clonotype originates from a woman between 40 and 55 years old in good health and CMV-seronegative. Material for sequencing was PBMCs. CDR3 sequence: CASSTKTGNPTDTQYF. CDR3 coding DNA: TGTGCCAGCAGCACTAAAACGGGGAACCCCACAGATACGCAGTATTTT.